The source of this TCR beta chain is a study of blood T cell repertoires in COVID-19. V was pared by 7 bases and J by 3 bases, with 2 bases of the junction left unmatched. The germline CDR1 and CDR2 sequences are KGHDR and SFDVKD. CDR3 size: 12 residues. Assay used: immunoSEQ multiplex PCR; TCRdb lists only in-frame clones, some missing. The table records approximately 190,000 clones, roughly 84% of them present only once. The sequence derives from a middle-aged woman who had recovered from COVID-19. This sequence joins TRBV24-1 and TRBJ2-7; 7 bases map to TRBD2. Sequencing input: peripheral blood. The CDR3 DNA reads as TGTGCCACCAGCCCGGGGGGCTACGAGCAGTACTTC. Its protein is CATSPGGYEQYF.